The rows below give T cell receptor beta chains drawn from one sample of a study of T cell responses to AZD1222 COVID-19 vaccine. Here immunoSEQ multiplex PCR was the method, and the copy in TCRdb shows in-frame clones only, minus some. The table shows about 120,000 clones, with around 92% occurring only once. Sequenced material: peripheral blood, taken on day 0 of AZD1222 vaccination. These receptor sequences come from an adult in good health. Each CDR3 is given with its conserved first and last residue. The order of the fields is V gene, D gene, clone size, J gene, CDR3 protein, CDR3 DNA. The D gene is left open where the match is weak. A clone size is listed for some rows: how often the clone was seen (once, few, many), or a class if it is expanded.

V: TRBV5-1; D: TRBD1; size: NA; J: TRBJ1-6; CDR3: CASRDRGNSPLHF; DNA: TGCGCCAGCAGGGACAGGGGTAATTCACCCCTCCACTTT
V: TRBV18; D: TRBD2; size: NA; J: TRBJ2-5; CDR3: CASSPQRRRGSGTQYF; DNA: TGTGCCAGCTCACCACAGAGGAGGCGGGGGTCAGGGACCCAGTACTTC
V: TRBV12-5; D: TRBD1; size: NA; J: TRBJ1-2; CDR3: CASGSMGRDRNYGYTF; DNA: TGTGCTAGTGGTTCCATGGGCCGGGACAGGAACTATGGCTACACCTTC
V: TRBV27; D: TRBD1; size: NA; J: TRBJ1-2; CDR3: CASSRQGDYGYTF; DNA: TGTGCCAGCTCACGACAGGGGGACTATGGCTACACCTTC
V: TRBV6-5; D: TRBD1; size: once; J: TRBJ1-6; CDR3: CASTNRGTGSPLHF; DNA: TGTGCCAGCACCAACAGGGGGACGGGTTCACCCCTCCACTTT
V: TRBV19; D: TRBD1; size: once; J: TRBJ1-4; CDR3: CASSISRGDREDEKLFF; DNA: TGTGCCAGTAGTATTTCCAGGGGGGACAGGGAAGATGAAAAACTGTTTTTT
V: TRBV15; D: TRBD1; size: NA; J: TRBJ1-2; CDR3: CATSRGTGLNYGYTF; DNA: TGTGCCACCAGCAGAGGGACAGGACTGAACTATGGCTACACCTTC
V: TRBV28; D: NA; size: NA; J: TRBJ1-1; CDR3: CASSLAGVTEAFF; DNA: TGTGCCAGCAGTTTAGCAGGGGTCACTGAAGCTTTCTTT
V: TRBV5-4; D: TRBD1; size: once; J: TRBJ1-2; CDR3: CASRETDRGRGYTF; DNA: TGTGCCAGCAGGGAAACGGACAGGGGAAGAGGCTACACCTTC
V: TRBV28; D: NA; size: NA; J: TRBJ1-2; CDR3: CASSPGSNGYTF; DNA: TGTGCCAGCAGCCCAGGGTCCAATGGCTACACCTTC
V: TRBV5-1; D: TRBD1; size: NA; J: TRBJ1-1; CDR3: CASSQGVSGTEAFF; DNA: TGCGCCAGCAGCCAGGGGGTAAGCGGCACTGAAGCTTTCTTT
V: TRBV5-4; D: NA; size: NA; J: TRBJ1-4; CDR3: CASSPDYGANEKLFF; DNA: TGTGCCAGCAGCCCCGATTACGGGGCTAATGAAAAACTGTTTTTT
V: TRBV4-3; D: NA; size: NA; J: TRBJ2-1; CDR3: CASSQEGRVGEQFF; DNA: TGCGCCAGCAGCCAAGAAGGCAGGGTAGGTGAGCAGTTCTTC
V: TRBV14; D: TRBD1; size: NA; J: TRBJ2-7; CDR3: CASSHPGDRTYEQYF; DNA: TGTGCCAGCAGCCACCCGGGGGACAGGACCTACGAGCAGTACTTC
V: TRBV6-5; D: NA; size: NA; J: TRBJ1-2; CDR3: CASSQPARGIYGYTF; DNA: TGTGCCAGCAGTCAACCCGCTCGGGGGATCTATGGCTACACCTTC
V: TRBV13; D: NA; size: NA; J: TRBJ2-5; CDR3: CASSLGLGTVGGVETQYF; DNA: TGTGCCAGCAGCTTAGGTCTTGGTACAGTTGGCGGTGTGGAGACCCAGTACTTC
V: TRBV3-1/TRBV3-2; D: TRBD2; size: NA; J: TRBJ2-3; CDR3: CASSRGLAGGDTQYF; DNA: TGTGCCAGCAGCCGGGGACTAGCGGGAGGAGATACGCAGTATTTT
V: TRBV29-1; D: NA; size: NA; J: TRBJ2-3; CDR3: CSVRYTRGTDTQYF; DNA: TGCAGCGTTCGGTATACTAGAGGCACAGATACGCAGTATTTT
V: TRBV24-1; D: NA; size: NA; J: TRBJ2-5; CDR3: CATSDLNRGGETQYF; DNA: TGTGCCACCAGTGATTTGAACAGAGGAGGAGAGACCCAGTACTTC
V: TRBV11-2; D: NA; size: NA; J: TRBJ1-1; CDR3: CASSLRGGTEAFF; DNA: TGTGCCAGCAGCTTACGGGGGGGTACTGAAGCTTTCTTT
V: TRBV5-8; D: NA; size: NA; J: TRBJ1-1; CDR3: CASSLDRNTEAFF; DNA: TGTGCCAGCAGCCTCGACAGGAACACTGAAGCTTTCTTT
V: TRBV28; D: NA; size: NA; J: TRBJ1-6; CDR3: CASSLEAPASYNSPLHF; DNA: TGTGCCAGCAGTTTGGAGGCTCCGGCGTCCTATAATTCACCCCTCCACTTT
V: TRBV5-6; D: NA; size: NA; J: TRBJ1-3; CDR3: CASSLGRNTIYF; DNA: TGTGCCAGCAGCTTGGGGAGAAACACCATATATTTT
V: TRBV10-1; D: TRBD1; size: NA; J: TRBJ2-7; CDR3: CASSTGTGGSQYF; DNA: TGCGCCAGCAGTACCGGGACAGGGGGGAGTCAGTACTTC
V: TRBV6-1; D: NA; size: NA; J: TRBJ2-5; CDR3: CASSEPRSTGPETQYF; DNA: TGTGCCAGCAGTGAACCCCGAAGCACAGGGCCAGAGACCCAGTACTTC
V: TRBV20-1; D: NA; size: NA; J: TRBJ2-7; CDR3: CSASSDYEQYF; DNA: TGCAGTGCTTCTAGCGACTACGAGCAGTACTTC
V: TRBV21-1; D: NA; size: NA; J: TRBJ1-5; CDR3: CASSKGGTGTQPQHF; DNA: TGTGCCAGCAGCAAAGGAGGTACAGGGACTCAGCCCCAGCATTTT
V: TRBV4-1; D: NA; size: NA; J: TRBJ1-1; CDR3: CASSQGVDPGAEAFF; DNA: TGCGCCAGCAGCCAAGGGGTTGACCCGGGGGCTGAAGCTTTCTTT
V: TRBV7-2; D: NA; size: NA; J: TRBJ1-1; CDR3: CASSKTGNTEAFF; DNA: TGTGCCAGCAGCAAGACAGGGAACACTGAAGCTTTCTTT
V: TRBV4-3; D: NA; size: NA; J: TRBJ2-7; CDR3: CASSPGTGADYEQYF; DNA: TGCGCCAGCAGCCCCGGAACGGGGGCAGACTACGAGCAGTACTTC
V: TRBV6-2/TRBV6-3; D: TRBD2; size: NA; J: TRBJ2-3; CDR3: CASSWSGEAPSTDTQYF; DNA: TGTGCCAGCAGTTGGAGCGGGGAGGCACCGAGCACAGATACGCAGTATTTT
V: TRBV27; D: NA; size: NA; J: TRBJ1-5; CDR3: CASSLFWVKNQPQHF; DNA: TGTGCCAGCAGTTTATTTTGGGTCAAAAATCAGCCCCAGCATTTT
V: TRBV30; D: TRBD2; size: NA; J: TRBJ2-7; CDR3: CAWSMASGIHEQYF; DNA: TGTGCCTGGAGTATGGCTAGCGGGATTCACGAGCAGTACTTC
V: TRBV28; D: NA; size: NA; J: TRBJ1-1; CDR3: CASSYSEKVF; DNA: TGTGCCAGCAGTTACTCGGAAAAAGTCTTT
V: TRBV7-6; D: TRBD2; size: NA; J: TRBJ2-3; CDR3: CARGSGPPGTDTQYF; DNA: TGTGCCAGGGGTAGCGGGCCACCGGGCACAGATACGCAGTATTTT
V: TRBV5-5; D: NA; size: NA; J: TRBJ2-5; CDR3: CASSLVTASQETQYF; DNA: TGTGCCAGCAGCTTGGTTACTGCGAGCCAAGAGACCCAGTACTTC
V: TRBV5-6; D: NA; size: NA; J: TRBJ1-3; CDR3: CASSYLPDRPYSGNTIYF; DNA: TGTGCCAGCAGCTATCTGCCAGACAGACCTTACTCTGGAAACACCATATATTTT
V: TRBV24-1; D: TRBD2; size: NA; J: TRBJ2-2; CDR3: CATEAGGPTGELFF; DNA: TGTGCCACAGAAGCGGGAGGGCCCACCGGGGAGCTGTTTTTT
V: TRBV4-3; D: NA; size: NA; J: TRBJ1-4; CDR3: CASSQDSRAGEKLFF; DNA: TGCGCCAGCAGCCAAGATAGCCGGGCTGGTGAAAAACTGTTTTTT
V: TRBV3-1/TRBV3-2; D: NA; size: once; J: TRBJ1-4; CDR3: CASSQRQLNEKLFF; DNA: TGTGCCAGCAGCCAACGACAGCTAAATGAAAAACTGTTTTTT
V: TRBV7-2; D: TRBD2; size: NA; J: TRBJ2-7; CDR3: CASSHSGRADEQYF; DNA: TGTGCCAGCAGCCATAGCGGGAGGGCAGACGAGCAGTACTTC
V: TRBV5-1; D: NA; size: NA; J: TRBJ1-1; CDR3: CASSLGYTGYNLDTEAFF; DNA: TGCGCCAGCAGCTTGGGGTACACAGGGTACAATTTGGACACTGAAGCTTTCTTT
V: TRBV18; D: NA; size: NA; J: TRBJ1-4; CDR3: CASSPYGLRDQDEKLFF; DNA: TGTGCCAGCTCACCATATGGTTTGAGGGATCAAGATGAAAAACTGTTTTTT
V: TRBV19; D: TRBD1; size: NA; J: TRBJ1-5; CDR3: CASSIWGQGNQPQHF; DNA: TGTGCCAGTAGTATTTGGGGACAGGGCAATCAGCCCCAGCATTTT
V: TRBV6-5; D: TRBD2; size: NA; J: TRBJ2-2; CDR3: CASSYQPSGGSGELFF; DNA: TGTGCCAGCAGTTACCAACCTAGCGGGGGAAGCGGGGAGCTGTTTTTT
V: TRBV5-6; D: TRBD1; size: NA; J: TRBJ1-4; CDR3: CASSSGQGAWFEKLFF; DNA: TGTGCCAGCAGCTCCGGACAGGGGGCTTGGTTTGAAAAACTGTTTTTT
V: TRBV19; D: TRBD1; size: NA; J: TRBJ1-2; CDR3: CATETGESYTF; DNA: TGTGCCACCGAGACAGGGGAAAGTTACACCTTC
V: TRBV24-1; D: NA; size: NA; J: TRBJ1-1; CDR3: CATSLFTIGHKYEAFF; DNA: TGTGCCACCAGCCTCTTTACTATCGGGCACAAGTATGAAGCTTTCTTT
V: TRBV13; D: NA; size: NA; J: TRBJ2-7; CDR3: CASSPEGGAYHEQYF; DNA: TGTGCCAGCAGCCCCGAGGGGGGGGCGTACCACGAGCAGTACTTC
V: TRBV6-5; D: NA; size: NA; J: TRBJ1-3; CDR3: CASSYRGGDSGNTIYF; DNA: TGTGCCAGCAGTTACAGAGGCGGAGACTCTGGAAACACCATATATTTT
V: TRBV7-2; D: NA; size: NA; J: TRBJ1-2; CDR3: CASSLDGRNGYTF; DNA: TGTGCCAGCAGCTTAGATGGACGAAATGGCTACACCTTC
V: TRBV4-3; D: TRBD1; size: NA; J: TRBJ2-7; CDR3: CASSQDGTGGLDEQYF; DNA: TGCGCCAGCAGCCAAGATGGGACAGGGGGCCTCGACGAGCAGTACTTC
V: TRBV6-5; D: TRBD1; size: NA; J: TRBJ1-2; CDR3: CASSRPGQGEYGYTF; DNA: TGTGCCAGCAGCCGCCCGGGACAGGGAGAATATGGCTACACCTTC
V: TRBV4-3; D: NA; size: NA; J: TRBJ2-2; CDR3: CASSQDLIPTGELFF; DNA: TGCGCCAGCAGCCAAGATCTGATCCCCACCGGGGAGCTGTTTTTT
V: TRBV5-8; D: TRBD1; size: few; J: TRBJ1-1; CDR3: CASSPTGQGYTEAFF; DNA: TGTGCCAGCAGCCCCACGGGACAGGGGTACACTGAAGCTTTCTTT
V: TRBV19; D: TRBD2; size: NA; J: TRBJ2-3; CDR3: CASSSTSGGPGSTDTQYF; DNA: TGTGCCAGTAGTTCAACTAGCGGGGGACCCGGGAGCACAGATACGCAGTATTTT
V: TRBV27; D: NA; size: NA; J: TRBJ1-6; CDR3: CASSYRPPGGTSHSPLHF; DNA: TGTGCCAGCAGTTACAGGCCCCCGGGCGGGACAAGTCATTCACCCCTCCACTTT
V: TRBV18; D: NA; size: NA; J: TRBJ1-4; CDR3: CASSPGVGLYEKLFF; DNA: TGTGCCAGCTCACCAGGTGTCGGGCTTTATGAAAAACTGTTTTTT
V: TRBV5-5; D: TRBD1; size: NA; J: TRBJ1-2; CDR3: CASSEDRFNYGYTF; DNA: TGTGCCAGCAGCGAGGACAGGTTTAACTATGGCTACACCTTC
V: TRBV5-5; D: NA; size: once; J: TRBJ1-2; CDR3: CASSLSTRVGYGYTF; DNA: TGTGCCAGCAGCTTGTCAACTAGAGTCGGCTATGGCTACACCTTC